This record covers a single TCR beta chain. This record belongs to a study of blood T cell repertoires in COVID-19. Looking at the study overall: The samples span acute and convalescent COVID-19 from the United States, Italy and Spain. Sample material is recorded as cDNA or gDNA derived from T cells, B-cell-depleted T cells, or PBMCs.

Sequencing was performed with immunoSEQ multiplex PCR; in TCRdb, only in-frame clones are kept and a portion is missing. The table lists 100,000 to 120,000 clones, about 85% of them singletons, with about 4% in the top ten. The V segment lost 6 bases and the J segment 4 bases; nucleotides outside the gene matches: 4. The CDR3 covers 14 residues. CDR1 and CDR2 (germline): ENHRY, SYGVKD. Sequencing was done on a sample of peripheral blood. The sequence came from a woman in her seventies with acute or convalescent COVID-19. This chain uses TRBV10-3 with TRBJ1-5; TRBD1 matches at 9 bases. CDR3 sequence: CAISRQGDNQPQHF. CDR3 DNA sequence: TGTGCCATCAGCCGACAGGGGGATAATCAGCCCCAGCATTTT.